This T cell receptor beta chain derives from a study of blood T cell repertoires in COVID-19. Study details: Material from acute and convalescent COVID-19 was sourced from the United States, Italy and Spain.

Per germline, CDR1 SGHRS and CDR2 YFSETQ. The CDR3 loop spans 15 amino acids. V was trimmed by 4 bases and J by 4 bases, leaving 17 bases between them. Generated by immunoSEQ multiplex PCR, the TCRdb table keeps only in-frame clones and is missing some. The sample has about 94,000 clones, about four fifths seen once; the top ten hold approximately 6.3%. The TCR originated in a man between 70 and 80 years old with COVID-19, enrolled during active disease. Specimen: peripheral blood. This chain links TRBV5-1 with TRBJ1-2; D perhaps matches TRBD1 (6 bases). CDR3 residues: CASSLDTGSGYGYTF. The CDR3 DNA sequence: TGCGCCAGCAGCCTGGACACAGGGTCGGGCTATGGCTACACCTTC.